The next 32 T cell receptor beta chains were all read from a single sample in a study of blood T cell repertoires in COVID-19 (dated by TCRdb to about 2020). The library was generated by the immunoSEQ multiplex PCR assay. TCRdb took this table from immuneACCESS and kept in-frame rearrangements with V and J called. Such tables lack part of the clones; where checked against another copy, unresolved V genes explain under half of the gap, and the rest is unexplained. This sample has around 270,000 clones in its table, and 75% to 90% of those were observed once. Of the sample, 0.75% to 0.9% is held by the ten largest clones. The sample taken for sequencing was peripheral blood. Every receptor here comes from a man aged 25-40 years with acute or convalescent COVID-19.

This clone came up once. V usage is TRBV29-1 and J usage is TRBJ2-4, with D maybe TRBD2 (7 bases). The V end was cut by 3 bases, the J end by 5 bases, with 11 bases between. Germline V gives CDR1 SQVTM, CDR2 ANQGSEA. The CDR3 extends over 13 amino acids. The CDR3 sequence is CSVDGGLENIQYF. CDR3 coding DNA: TGCAGCGTTGACGGGGGGCTTGAAAACATTCAGTACTTC.

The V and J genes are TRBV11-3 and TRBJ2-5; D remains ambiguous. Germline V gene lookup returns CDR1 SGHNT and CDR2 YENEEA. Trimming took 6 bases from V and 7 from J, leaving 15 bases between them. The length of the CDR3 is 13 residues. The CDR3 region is CASSIGYRGTQYF. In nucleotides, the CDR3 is TGTGCCAGCAGTATTGGCTATCGCGGGACCCAGTACTTC.

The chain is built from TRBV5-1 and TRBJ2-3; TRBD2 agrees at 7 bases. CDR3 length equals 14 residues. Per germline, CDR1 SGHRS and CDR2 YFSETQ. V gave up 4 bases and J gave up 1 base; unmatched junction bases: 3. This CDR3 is CASSGGRGTDTQYF. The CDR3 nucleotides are TGCGCCAGCAGCGGGGGGAGGGGCACAGATACGCAGTATTTT.

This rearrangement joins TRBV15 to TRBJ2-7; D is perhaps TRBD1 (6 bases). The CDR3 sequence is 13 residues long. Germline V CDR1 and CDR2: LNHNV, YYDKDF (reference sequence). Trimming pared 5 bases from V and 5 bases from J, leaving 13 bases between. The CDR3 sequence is CATSGRQANEQYF. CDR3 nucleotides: TGTGCCACCAGCGGGAGACAGGCTAACGAGCAGTACTTC.

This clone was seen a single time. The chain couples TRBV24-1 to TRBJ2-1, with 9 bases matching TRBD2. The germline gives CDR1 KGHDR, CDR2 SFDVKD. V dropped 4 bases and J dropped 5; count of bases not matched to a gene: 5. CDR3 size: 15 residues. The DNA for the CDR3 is TGTGCCACCAGTGACCCGACTAGCGGAGACAATGAGCAGTTCTTC. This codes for CATSDPTSGDNEQFF.

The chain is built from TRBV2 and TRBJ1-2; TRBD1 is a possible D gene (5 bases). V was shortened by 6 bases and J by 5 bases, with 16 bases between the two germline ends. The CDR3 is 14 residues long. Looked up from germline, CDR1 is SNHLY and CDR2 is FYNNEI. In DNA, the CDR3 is TGTGCCAGCAGAGCGTGGGACTTCCTTTATGGCTACACCTTC. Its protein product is CASRAWDFLYGYTF.

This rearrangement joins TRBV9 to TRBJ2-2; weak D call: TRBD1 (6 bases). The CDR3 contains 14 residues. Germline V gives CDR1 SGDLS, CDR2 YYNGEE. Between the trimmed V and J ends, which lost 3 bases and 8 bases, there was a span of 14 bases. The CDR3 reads CASSGASGAGELFF. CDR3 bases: TGTGCCAGCAGCGGGGCGTCAGGGGCGGGGGAGCTGTTTTTT.

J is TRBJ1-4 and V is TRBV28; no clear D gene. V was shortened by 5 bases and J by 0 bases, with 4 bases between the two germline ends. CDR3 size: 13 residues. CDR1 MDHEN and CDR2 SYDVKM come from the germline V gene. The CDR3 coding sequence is TGTGCCAGCAGTCTAGCAACTAATGAAAAACTGTTTTTT. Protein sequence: CASSLATNEKLFF.

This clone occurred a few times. The CDR3 DNA reads as TGTGCCAGCAGGACAGGGACGAACACTGAAGCTTTCTTT. It encodes CASRTGTNTEAFF. The chain recombines TRBV12-3 or TRBV12-4 with TRBJ1-1; 7 nucleotides match TRBD1. The ends lost 6 bases at V and 1 base at J; junction bases unmatched: 2. The CDR3 has 13 residues.

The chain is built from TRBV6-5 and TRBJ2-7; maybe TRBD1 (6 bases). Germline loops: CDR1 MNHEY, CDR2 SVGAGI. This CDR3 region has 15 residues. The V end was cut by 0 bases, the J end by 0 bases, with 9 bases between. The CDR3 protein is CASSYSETGSYEQYF. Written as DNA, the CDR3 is TGTGCCAGCAGTTACTCCGAGACAGGCTCCTACGAGCAGTACTTC.

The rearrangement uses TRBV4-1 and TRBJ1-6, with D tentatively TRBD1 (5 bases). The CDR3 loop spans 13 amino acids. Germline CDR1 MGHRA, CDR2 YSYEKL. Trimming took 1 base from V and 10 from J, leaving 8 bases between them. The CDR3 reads CASSQVWGSPLHF. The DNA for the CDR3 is TGCGCCAGCAGCCAAGTTTGGGGCTCACCCCTCCACTTT.

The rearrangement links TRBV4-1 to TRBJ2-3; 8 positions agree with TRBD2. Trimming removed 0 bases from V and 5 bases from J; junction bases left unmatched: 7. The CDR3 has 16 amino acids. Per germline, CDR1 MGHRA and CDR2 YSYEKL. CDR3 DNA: TGCGCCAGCAGCCAAGAAGGTACGGGGGGGAGAGATACGCAGTATTTT. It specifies CASSQEGTGGRDTQYF.

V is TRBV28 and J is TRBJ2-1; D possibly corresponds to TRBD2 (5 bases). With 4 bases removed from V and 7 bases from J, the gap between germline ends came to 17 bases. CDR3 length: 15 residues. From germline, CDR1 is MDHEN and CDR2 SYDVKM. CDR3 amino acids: CASSSPASRENEQFF. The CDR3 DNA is TGTGCCAGCAGTTCCCCGGCTTCGAGGGAAAATGAGCAGTTCTTC.

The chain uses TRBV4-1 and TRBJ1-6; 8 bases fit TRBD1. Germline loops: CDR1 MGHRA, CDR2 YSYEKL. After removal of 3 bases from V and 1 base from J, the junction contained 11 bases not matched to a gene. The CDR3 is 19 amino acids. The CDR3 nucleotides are TGCGCCAGCAGCCAGGACAGGGTTGTTCGTGGGTCCTATAATTCACCCCTCCACTTT. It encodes CASSQDRVVRGSYNSPLHF.

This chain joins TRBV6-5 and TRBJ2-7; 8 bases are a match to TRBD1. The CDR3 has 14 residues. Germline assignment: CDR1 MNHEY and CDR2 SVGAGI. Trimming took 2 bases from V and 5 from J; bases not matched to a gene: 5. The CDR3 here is CASSYGTGRDEQYF. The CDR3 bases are TGTGCCAGCAGTTACGGGACAGGACGGGACGAGCAGTACTTC.

The CDR3 bases are TGTGCCAGCAGCCCCCTGTTACAGGGCGAAGTTCACAACCCCTACGAGCAGTACTTC. This sequence encodes CASSPLLQGEVHNPYEQYF. The chain combines TRBV7-9 with TRBJ2-7, with TRBD1 as a possible D gene (6 bases). CDR1 and CDR2 (germline): SEHNR, FQNEAQ (reference sequence). This CDR3 region has 19 residues. V gave up 5 bases and J gave up 2 bases, with 28 bases separating them. Together with reference TRBV7-9 and TRBJ2-7, the CDR3 gives the full variable domain: DTGVSQNPRHKITKRGQNVTFRCDPISEHNRLYWYRQTLGQGPEFLTYFQNEAQLEKSRLLSDRFSAERPKGSFSTLEIQRTEQGDSAMYLCASSPLLQGEVHNPYEQYFGPGTRLTVT.

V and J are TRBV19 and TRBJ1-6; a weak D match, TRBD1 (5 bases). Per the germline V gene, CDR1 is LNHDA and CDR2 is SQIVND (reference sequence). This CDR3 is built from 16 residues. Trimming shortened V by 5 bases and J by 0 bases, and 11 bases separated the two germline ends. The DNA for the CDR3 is TGTGCCAGTAGTGCCCCCGGGGGCTCCTATAATTCACCCCTCCACTTT. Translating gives CASSAPGGSYNSPLHF.

CDR3 DNA: TGTGCCAGCAGCCCAACAGGGATTTCAAATCAGCCCCAGCATTTT. It translates to CASSPTGISNQPQHF. V and J are TRBV7-2 and TRBJ1-5; D may be TRBD1 (6 bases). The CDR3 totals 15 residues. Germline V gene data show CDR1 as SGHTA and CDR2 as FQGNSA. Trimming took off 5 bases at V and 4 bases at J, with 15 bases between the two ends.

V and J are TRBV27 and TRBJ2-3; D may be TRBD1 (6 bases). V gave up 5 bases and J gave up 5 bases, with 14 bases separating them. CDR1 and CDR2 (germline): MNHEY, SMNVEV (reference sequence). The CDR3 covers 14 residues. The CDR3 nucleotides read TGTGCCAGCAGTCACCTTGAGGGGGAAGATACGCAGTATTTT. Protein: CASSHLEGEDTQYF.

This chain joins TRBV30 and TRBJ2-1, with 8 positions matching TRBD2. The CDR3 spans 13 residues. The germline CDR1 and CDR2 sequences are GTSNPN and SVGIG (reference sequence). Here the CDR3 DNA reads TGTGGGTGGCGGGAGGATCACTACAATGAGCAGTTCTTC. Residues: CGWREDHYNEQFF.

The CDR3 region has the DNA TGCGCCAGCAGCTTTGCACGACAGGGGTCTAACTATGGCTACACCTTC. This translates into CASSFARQGSNYGYTF. This chain uses TRBV5-1 with TRBJ1-2; 8 positions agree with TRBD1. The germline V gene has CDR1 SGHRS and CDR2 YFSETQ. This CDR3 comprises 16 residues. Unmatched junction bases numbered 6, after V lost 2 bases and J lost 0 bases.

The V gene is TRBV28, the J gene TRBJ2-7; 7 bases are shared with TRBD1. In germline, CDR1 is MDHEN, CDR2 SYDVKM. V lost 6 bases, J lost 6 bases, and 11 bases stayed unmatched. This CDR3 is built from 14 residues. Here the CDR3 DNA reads TGTGCCAGCAGCTGGCGAGGACAGGCCGTCGAGCAGTACTTC. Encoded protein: CASSWRGQAVEQYF.

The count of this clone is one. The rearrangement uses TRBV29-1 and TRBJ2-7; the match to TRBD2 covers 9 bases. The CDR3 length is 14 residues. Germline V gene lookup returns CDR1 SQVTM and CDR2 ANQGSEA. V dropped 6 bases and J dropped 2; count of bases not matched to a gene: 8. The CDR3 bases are TGCAGCGTCCCCGGGCGGGAGGGGGCCTACGAGCAGTACTTC. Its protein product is CSVPGREGAYEQYF.

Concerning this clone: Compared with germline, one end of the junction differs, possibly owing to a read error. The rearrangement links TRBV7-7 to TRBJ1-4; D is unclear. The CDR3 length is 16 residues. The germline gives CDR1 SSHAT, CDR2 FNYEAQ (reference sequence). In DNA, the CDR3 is TGTGCTAGCAGCCCCAGACGGGGAGCAACTAATGAAAAACTGTTTTTT. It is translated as CASSPRRGATNEKLFF.

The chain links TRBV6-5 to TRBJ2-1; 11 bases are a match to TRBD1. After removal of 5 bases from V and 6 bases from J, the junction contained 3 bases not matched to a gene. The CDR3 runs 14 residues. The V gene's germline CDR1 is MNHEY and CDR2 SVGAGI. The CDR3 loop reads CASSTGQGGNEQFF. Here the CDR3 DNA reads TGTGCCAGCAGTACGGGACAGGGGGGCAATGAGCAGTTCTTC.

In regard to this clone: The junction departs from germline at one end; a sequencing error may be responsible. In nucleotides, the CDR3 is TGTGCCTGCAGACGACAGGGTGGACAGCCCCAGCATTTT. Residues: CACRRQGGQPQHF. The chain recombines TRBV28 with TRBJ1-5, with 7 positions matching TRBD1. This CDR3 spans 13 amino acids. CDR1 and CDR2 (germline): MDHEN, SYDVKM.

The CDR3 loop is CASSLPGTSGGQETQYF. Written as DNA, the CDR3 is TGCGCCAGCAGCCTCCCCGGGACTAGCGGGGGCCAAGAGACCCAGTACTTC. The rearrangement joins TRBV5-1 to TRBJ2-5; TRBD2 aligns across 14 bases. The CDR3 is 17 residues long. Germline loops: CDR1 SGHRS, CDR2 YFSETQ. With V trimmed by 4 bases and J by 1 base, 6 bases remained unmatched. The whole variable domain, remainder taken from reference TRBV5-1 and TRBJ2-5, is KAGVTQTPRYLIKTRGQQVTLSCSPISGHRSVSWYQQTPGQGLQFLFEYFSETQRNKGNFPGRFSGRQFSNSRSEMNVSTLELGDSALYLCASSLPGTSGGQETQYFGPGTRLLVL.

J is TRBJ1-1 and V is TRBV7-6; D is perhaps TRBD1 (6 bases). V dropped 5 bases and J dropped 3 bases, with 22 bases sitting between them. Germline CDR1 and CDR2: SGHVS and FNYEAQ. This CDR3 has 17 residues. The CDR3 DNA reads TGTGCCAGCAGCCAACTATACAACAGGGCCCGGGACACTGAAGCTTTCTTT. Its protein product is CASSQLYNRARDTEAFF. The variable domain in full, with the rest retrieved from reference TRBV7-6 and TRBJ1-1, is GAGVSQSPRYKVTKRGQDVALRCDPISGHVSLYWYRQALGQGPEFLTYFNYEAQQDKSGLPNDRFSAERPEGSISTLTIQRTEQRDSAMYRCASSQLYNRARDTEAFFGQGTRLTVV.

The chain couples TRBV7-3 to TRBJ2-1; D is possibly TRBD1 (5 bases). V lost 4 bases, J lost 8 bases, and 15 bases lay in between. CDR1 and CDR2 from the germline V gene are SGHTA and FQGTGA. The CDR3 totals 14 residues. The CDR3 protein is CASSSNSPRDEQFF. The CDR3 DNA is TGTGCCAGCAGCTCAAATAGCCCCAGGGATGAGCAGTTCTTC.

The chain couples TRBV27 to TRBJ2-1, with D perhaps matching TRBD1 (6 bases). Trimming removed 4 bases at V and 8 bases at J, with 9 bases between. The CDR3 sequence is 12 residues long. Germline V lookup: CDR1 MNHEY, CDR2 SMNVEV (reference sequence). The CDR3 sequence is CASSWGRDEQFF. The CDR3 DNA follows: TGTGCCAGCAGTTGGGGGCGGGATGAGCAGTTCTTC.

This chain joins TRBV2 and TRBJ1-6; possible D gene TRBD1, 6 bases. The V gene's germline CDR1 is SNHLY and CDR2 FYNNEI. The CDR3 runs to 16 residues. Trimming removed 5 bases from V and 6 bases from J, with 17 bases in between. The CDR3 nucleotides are TGTGCCAGCAGTCCTCGGGGGGGGCCGACTAATTCACCCCTCCACTTT. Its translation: CASSPRGGPTNSPLHF. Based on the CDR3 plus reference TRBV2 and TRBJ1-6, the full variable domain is EPEVTQTPSHQVTQMGQEVILRCVPISNHLYFYWYRQILGQKVEFLVSFYNNEISEKSEIFDDQFSVERPDGSNFTLKIRSTKLEDSAMYFCASSPRGGPTNSPLHFGNGTRLTVT.

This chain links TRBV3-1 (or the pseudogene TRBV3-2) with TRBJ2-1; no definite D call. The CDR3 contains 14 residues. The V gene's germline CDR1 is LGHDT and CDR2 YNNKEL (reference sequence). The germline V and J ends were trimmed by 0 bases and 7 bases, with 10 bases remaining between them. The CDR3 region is CASSQDLKRNEQFF. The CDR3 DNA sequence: TGTGCCAGCAGCCAAGATCTTAAGCGAAATGAGCAGTTCTTC.